What follows are 8 T cell receptor beta chains derived from one specimen sequenced in a study of PD-L1 blockade in urothelial cancer. The assay was immunoSEQ multiplex PCR, and TCRdb's table has in-frame clones only and misses some. In the table there are about 74,000 clones, 84% of which are singletons. The input for sequencing was PBMCs, taken around atezolizumab (anti-PD-L1) treatment. These receptors were obtained from a man aged 65 to 85 with urothelial cancer.

This chain connects TRBV28 to TRBJ2-7; D may be TRBD1 (7 bases). CDR1 MDHEN and CDR2 SYDVKM come from the germline V gene. The length of the CDR3 is 13 residues. V shed 7 bases and J shed 12 bases, with 22 bases lying between them. DNA for the CDR3: TGTGCCAGCACCAGGGGGGAAACTACGAGTATGTACTTC. Its protein product is CASTRGETTSMYF. The full variable domain, with the rest looked up from reference TRBV28 and TRBJ2-7, is DVKVTQSSRYLVKRTGEKVFLECVQDMDHENMFWYRQDPGLGLRLIYFSYDVKMKEKGDIPEGYSVSREKKERFSLILESASTNQTSMYLCASTRGETTSMYFGPGTRLTVT.

V gene TRBV11-2 combines with J gene TRBJ2-7; a possible D gene is TRBD1 (5 bases). CDR1 is SGHAT, CDR2 FQNNGV, per germline. The CDR3 runs 17 residues. The V end was cut by 3 bases, the J end by 5 bases, with 23 bases between. CDR3 loop: CASSFLQASGTDNEQYF. In DNA, the CDR3 is TGTGCCAGCAGCTTCTTACAGGCGTCCGGTACTGATAACGAGCAGTACTTC.

The rearrangement uses TRBV18 and TRBJ2-5; D unclear. V dropped 3 bases and J dropped 2 bases, with 4 bases sitting between them. The CDR3 is 12 amino acids. Germline CDR1 KGHSH, CDR2 LQKENI. The CDR3 DNA sequence: TGTGCCAGCTCACCTCTTCAAGAGACCCAGTACTTC. As protein: CASSPLQETQYF.

The rearrangement joins TRBV19 to TRBJ1-3; D is possibly TRBD1 (5 bases). This CDR3 spans 16 amino acids. The V end was cut by 4 bases, the J end by 2 bases, with 15 bases between. The germline CDR1 and CDR2 sequences are LNHDA and SQIVND (reference sequence). The CDR3 protein is CASSTIGAGTGNTIYF. CDR3 DNA sequence: TGTGCCAGTAGTACCATTGGGGCAGGAACTGGAAACACCATATATTTT. Filled out from reference TRBV19 and TRBJ1-3, the complete variable domain reads DGGITQSPKYLFRKEGQNVTLSCEQNLNHDAMYWYRQDPGQGLRLIYYSQIVNDFQKGDIAEGYSVSREKKESFPLTVTSAQKNPTAFYLCASSTIGAGTGNTIYFGEGSWLTVV.

The chain carries TRBV19 and TRBJ2-2; 12 nucleotides align to TRBD1. The junction had 14 bases not matched to a gene; V was cut back by 7 bases and J by 5 bases. There are 18 residues in the CDR3. Per the germline V gene, CDR1 is LNHDA and CDR2 is SQIVND (reference sequence). The CDR3 DNA sequence: TGTGCCAGTAAAGAGGGGGGGACAGGGGGCGCGGGAACCGGGGAGCTGTTTTTT. Protein sequence: CASKEGGTGGAGTGELFF.

This chain joins TRBV19 and TRBJ1-1, with TRBD1 matching 8 bases. Germline V lookup: CDR1 LNHDA, CDR2 SQIVND (reference sequence). Trimming at V came to 9 bases and at J to 4 bases, leaving 16 bases not matched to a gene. The CDR3 is made up of 16 amino acids. The CDR3 loop is CASKETDRGRGTEAFF. As DNA, the CDR3 is TGTGCCAGCAAAGAGACCGACAGGGGACGAGGCACTGAAGCTTTCTTT.

V gene TRBV5-1 combines with J gene TRBJ1-1; 8 bases agree with TRBD1. Germline V gene sequence: CDR1 SGHRS, CDR2 YFSETQ. CDR3 size: 14 residues. V lost 5 bases to trimming and J lost 1 base; unmatched junction nucleotides: 4. The CDR3 coding sequence is TGCGCCAGCAGTGGGACAGGAGGGAACACTGAAGCTTTCTTT. Encoded protein: CASSGTGGNTEAFF.

This clone was observed many times. The V and J genes are TRBV7-3 and TRBJ1-1, with 8 bases aligning to TRBD1. The CDR3 is made up of 15 amino acids. The ends lost 5 bases at V and 4 bases at J; junction bases unmatched: 9. Germline V gives CDR1 SGHTA, CDR2 FQGTGA. The CDR3 sequence is CASSAQGASVTEAFF. The CDR3, as DNA: TGTGCCAGCAGCGCTCAGGGGGCGAGCGTCACTGAAGCTTTCTTT.